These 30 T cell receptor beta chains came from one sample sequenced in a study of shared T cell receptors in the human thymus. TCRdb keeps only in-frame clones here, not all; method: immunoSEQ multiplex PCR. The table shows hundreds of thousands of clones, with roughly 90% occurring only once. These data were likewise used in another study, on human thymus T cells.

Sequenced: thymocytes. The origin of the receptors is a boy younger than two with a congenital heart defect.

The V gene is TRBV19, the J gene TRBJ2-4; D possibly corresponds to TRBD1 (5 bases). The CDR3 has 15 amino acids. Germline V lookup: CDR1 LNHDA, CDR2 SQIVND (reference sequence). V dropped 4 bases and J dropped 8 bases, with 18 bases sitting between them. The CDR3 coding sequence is TGTGCCAGTAGTACCTTAGGGGCGAGTAGGGACATTCAGTACTTC. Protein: CASSTLGASRDIQYF.

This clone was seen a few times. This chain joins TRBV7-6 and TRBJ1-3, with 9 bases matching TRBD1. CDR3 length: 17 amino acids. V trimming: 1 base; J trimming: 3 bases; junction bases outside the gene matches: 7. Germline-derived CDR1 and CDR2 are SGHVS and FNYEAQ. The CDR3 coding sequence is TGTGCCAGCAGCTTAGGGGACAGGGAAAATAGTGGAAACACCATATATTTT. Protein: CASSLGDRENSGNTIYF.

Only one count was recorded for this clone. The CDR3 loop reads CASSLKGGRATDTQYF. CDR3 in DNA: TGTGCCAGCAGCTTAAAAGGCGGGAGGGCCACAGATACGCAGTATTTT. The chain has TRBV7-3 and TRBJ2-3, with 9 bases lining up with TRBD2. Trimming took 1 base from V and 2 from J; bases not matched to a gene: 4. CDR1 SGHTA and CDR2 FQGTGA come from the germline V gene. The CDR3 is 16 amino acids.

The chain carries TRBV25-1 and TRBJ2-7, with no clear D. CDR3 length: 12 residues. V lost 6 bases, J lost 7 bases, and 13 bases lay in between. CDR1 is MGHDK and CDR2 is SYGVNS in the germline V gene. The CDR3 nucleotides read TGTGCCAGCAGCATGACTCTGTGGGAGCAGTACTTC. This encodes CASSMTLWEQYF.

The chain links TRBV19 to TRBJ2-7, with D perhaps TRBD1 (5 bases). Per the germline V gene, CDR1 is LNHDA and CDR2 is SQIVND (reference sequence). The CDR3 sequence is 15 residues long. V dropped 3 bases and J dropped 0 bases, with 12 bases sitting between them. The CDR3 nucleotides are TGTGCCAGTAGTATTTTGGGGCAGAGCTCCTACGAGCAGTACTTC. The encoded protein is CASSILGQSSYEQYF.

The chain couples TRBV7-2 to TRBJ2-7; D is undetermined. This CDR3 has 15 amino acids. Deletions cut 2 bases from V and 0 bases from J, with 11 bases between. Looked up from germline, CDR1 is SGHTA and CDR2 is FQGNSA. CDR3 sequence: CASSLIYRTSYEQYF. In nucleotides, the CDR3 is TGTGCCAGCAGCTTAATTTACAGAACCTCCTACGAGCAGTACTTC.

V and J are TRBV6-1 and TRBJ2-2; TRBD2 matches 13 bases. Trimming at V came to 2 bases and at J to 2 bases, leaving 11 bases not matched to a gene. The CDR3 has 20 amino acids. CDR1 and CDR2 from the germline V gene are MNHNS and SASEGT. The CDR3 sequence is CASSEQSCGTSGTNTGELFF. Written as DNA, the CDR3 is TGTGCCAGCAGTGAACAGTCATGCGGGACTAGCGGGACAAACACCGGGGAGCTGTTTTTT.

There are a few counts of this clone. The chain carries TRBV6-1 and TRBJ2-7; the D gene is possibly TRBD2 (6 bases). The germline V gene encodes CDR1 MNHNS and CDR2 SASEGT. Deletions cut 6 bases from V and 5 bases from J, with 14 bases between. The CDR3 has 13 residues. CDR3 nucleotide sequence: TGTGCCAGCAGGGCGGGGCTGCTCCACGAGCAGTACTTC. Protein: CASRAGLLHEQYF.

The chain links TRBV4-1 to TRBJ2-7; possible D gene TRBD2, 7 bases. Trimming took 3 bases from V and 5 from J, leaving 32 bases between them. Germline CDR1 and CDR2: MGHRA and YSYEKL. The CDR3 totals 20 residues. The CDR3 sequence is CASSQVRQDMGRARFNEQYF. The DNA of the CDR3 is TGCGCCAGCAGCCAGGTTAGACAGGATATGGGGAGGGCCCGTTTTAACGAGCAGTACTTC.

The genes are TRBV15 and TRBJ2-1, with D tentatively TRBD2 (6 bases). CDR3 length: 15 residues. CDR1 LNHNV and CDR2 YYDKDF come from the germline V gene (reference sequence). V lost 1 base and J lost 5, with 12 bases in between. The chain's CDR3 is CATSRVDYGHNEQFF. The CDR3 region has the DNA TGTGCCACCAGCAGAGTGGACTACGGCCACAATGAGCAGTTCTTC.

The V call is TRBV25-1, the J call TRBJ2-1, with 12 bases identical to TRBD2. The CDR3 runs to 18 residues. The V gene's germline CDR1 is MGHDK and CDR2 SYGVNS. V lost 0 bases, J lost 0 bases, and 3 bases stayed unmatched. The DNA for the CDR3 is TGTGCCAGCAGTGAATATATACTAGCGGGGGGCTCCTACAATGAGCAGTTCTTC. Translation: CASSEYILAGGSYNEQFF.

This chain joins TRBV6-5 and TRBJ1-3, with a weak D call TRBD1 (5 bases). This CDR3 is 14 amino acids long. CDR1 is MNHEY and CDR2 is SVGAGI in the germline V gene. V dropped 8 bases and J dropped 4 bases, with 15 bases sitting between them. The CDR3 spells CASVGKGYGNTIYF. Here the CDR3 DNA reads TGTGCCAGCGTGGGGAAGGGGTACGGAAACACCATATATTTT.

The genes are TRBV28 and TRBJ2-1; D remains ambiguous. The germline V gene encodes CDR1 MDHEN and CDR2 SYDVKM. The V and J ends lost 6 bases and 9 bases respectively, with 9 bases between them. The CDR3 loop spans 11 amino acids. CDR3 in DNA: TGTGCCAGCAGCCCCTTCGGTGAGCAGTTCTTC. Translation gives CASSPFGEQFF.

The CDR3 sequence: CASSHIRDRGLYEQYF. Here the CDR3 DNA reads TGTGCCAGCAGCCACATCCGGGACAGGGGGCTCTACGAGCAGTACTTC. This sequence joins TRBV7-8 and TRBJ2-7; 12 bases are a match to TRBD1. From germline, CDR1 is SGHVS and CDR2 FQNEAQ. V gave up 5 bases and J gave up 3 bases; unmatched junction bases: 8. The CDR3 loop spans 16 amino acids.

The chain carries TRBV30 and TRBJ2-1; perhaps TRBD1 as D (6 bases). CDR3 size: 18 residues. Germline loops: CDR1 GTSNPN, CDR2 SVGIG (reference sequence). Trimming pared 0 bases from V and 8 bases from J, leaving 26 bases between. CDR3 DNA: TGTGCCTGGAGTGTACAGGATGGCAGGGGACATGGGGTCGATGAGCAGTTCTTC. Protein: CAWSVQDGRGHGVDEQFF.

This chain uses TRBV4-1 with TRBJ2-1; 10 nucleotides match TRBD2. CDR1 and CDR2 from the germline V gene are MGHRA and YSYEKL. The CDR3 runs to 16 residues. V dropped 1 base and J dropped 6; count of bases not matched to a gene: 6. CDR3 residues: CASSQGAGGPANEQFF. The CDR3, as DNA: TGCGCCAGCAGCCAAGGAGCGGGAGGGCCGGCCAATGAGCAGTTCTTC.

The CDR3 sequence: CASSPRVTNYGYTF. In DNA form, the CDR3 reads TGTGCCAGTAGTCCCAGGGTGACTAACTATGGCTACACCTTC. This rearrangement joins TRBV19 to TRBJ1-2; D perhaps matches TRBD1 (5 bases). Germline assignment: CDR1 LNHDA and CDR2 SQIVND (reference sequence). V was cut by 5 bases and J by 0 bases, with 10 bases left in between. The CDR3 has 14 residues.

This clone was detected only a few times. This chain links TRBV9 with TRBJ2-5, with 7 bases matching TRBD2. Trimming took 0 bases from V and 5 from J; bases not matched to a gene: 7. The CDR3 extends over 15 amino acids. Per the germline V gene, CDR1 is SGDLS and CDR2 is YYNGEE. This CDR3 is CASSVGAGVGETQYF. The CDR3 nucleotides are TGTGCCAGCAGCGTAGGGGCGGGAGTGGGGGAGACCCAGTACTTC.

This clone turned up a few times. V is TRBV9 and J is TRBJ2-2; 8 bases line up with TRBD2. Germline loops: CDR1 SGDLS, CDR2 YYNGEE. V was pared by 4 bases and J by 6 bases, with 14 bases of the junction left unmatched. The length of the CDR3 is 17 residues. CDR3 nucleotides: TGTGCCAGCAGCCCCCCCGGGGGGGGGAACGGCCCCGGGGAGCTGTTTTTT. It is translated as CASSPPGGGNGPGELFF.

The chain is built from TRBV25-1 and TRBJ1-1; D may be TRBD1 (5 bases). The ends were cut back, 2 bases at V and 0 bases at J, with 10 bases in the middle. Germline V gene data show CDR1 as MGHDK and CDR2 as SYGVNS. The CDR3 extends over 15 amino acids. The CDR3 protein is CASSEKAGMNTEAFF. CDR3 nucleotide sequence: TGTGCCAGCAGTGAAAAGGCAGGGATGAACACTGAAGCTTTCTTT.

The CDR3, as DNA: TGTGCCAGCAGCTTACAGGGCCCGAGGACTGAAGCTTTCTTT. Its translation is CASSLQGPRTEAFF. The V gene is TRBV7-2, the J gene TRBJ1-1; TRBD1 might be the D (5 bases). This CDR3 contains 14 residues. The germline gives CDR1 SGHTA, CDR2 FQGNSA. The V end was cut by 2 bases, the J end by 5 bases, with 12 bases between.

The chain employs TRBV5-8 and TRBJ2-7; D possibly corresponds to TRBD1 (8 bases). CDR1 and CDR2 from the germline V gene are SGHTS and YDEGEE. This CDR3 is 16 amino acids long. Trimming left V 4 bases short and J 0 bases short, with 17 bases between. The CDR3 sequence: CASSMGGGQVSYEQYF. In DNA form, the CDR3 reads TGTGCCAGCAGCATGGGGGGGGGACAGGTCTCCTACGAGCAGTACTTC.

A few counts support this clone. CDR3 bases: TGTGCCAGCACAGGGAGGCGGGATTGTTACATTCAGTACTTC. Translating gives CASTGRRDCYIQYF. This rearrangement joins TRBV6-1 to TRBJ2-4; D might be TRBD2 (6 bases). Germline assignment: CDR1 MNHNS and CDR2 SASEGT. Between the trimmed V and J ends, which lost 7 bases and 8 bases, there was a span of 18 bases. This CDR3 region has 14 residues.

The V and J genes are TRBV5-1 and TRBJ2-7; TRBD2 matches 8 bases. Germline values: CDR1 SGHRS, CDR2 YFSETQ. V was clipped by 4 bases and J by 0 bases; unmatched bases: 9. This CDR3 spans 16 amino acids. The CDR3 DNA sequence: TGCGCCAGCAGCGCCCCGGGAGGGGGTGCCTCCTACGAGCAGTACTTC. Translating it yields CASSAPGGGASYEQYF.

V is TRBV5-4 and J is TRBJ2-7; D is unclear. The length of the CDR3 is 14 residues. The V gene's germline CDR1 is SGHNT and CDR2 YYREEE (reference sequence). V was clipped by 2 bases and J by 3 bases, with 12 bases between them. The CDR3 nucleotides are TGTGCCAGCAGCTTACAAGACACGCTCTACGAGCAGTACTTC. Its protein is CASSLQDTLYEQYF.

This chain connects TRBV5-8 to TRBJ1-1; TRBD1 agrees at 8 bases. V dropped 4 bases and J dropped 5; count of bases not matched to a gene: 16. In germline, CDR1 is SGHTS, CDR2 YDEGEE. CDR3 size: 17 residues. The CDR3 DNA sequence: TGTGCCAGCAGCCGGCATGGGTCCGGACAGGGTCCTACTGAAGCTTTCTTT. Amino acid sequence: CASSRHGSGQGPTEAFF.

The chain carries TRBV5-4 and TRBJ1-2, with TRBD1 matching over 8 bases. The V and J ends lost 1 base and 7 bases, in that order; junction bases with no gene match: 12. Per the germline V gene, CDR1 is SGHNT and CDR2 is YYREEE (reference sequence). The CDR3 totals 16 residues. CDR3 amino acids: CASSLPTGEVPCGYTF. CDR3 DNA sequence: TGTGCCAGCAGCTTGCCGACAGGGGAGGTTCCATGTGGCTACACCTTC. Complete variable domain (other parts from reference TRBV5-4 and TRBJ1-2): ETGVTQSPTHLIKTRGQQVTLRCSSQSGHNTVSWYQQALGQGPQFIFQYYREEENGRGNFPPRFSGLQFPNYSSELNVNALELDDSALYLCASSLPTGEVPCGYTFGSGTRLTVV.

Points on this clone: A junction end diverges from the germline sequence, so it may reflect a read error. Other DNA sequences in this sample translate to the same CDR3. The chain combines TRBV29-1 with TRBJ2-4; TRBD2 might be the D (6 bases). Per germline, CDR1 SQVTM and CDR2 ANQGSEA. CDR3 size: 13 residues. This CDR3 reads CSVDGGAKNIQYF. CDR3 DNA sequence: TGCAGCGTTGACGGGGGAGCCAAGAACATTCAGTACTTC.

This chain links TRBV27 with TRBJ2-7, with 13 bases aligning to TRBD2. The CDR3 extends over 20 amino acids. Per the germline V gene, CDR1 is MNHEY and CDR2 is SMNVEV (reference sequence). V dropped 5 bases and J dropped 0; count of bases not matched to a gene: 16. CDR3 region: CASSERAQGLAGLTSYEQYF. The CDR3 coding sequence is TGTGCCAGCAGTGAGAGGGCGCAGGGACTAGCGGGACTTACCTCCTACGAGCAGTACTTC.

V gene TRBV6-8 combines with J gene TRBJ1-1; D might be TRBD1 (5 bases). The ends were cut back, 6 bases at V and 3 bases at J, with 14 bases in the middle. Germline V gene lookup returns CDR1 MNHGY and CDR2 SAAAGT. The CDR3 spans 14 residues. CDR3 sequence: CASRPSRAYTEAFF. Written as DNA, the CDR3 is TGTGCCAGCAGACCCTCCAGGGCATACACTGAAGCTTTCTTT.